The 4 T cell receptor beta chains reported below all come from one sample, sequenced in a study of blood T cell repertoires in COVID-19. Profiling relied on immunoSEQ multiplex PCR, and the TCRdb table lists in-frame clones only, not all of them. The data hold some 48,000 clones, with roughly nine tenths observed a single time. Material for sequencing was peripheral blood. The receptors were gathered from a woman of 80 years or more in a cohort sampled during active or convalescent COVID-19.

The chain combines TRBV13 with TRBJ2-3, with 7 bases that match TRBD2. The CDR3 is 15 residues long. Per the germline V gene, CDR1 is PRHDT and CDR2 is FYEKMQ (reference sequence). J gave up 1 base and V 4 bases, and 5 bases lay outside the gene matches. In nucleotides, the CDR3 is TGTGCCAGCAGCTCAGGACTAGGCGGCACAGATACGCAGTATTTT. Protein: CASSSGLGGTDTQYF.

The V gene is TRBV9, the J gene TRBJ1-3, with D perhaps TRBD1 (5 bases). V gave up 4 bases and J gave up 4 bases, with 21 bases separating them. Germline V gene lookup returns CDR1 SGDLS and CDR2 YYNGEE. The CDR3 covers 17 residues. In nucleotides, the CDR3 is TGTGCCAGCAGCTTTCAGGACACCTCCCTCTCGGGAAACACCATATATTTT. It codes for CASSFQDTSLSGNTIYF.

This chain connects TRBV11-2 to TRBJ2-7; 9 positions match TRBD1. J lost 3 bases, V lost 5 bases, and 5 bases had no gene match. Germline assignment: CDR1 SGHAT and CDR2 FQNNGV. There are 14 residues in the CDR3. CDR3 DNA sequence: TGTGCCAGCAGCCCGGGACAGGGAATCTACGAGCAGTACTTC. Its translation is CASSPGQGIYEQYF.

V is TRBV12-3 or TRBV12-4 and J is TRBJ2-5; 7 bases match TRBD2. V trimming: 5 bases; J trimming: 7 bases; junction bases outside the gene matches: 4. The CDR3 has 12 residues. CDR3 DNA: TGTGCCAGCAGTGGACCGGGGGGGACCCAGTACTTC. Protein sequence: CASSGPGGTQYF.